The 19 T cell receptor beta chains in this list originate from one sample, sequenced in a study. Each CDR3 protein gets one entry after TCRdb re-called the RT-PCR reads with MiXCR. There are about 680,000 distinct CDR3 sequences in the sample; around 14% occur only once, and around 3.3% lies in the top ten. Specimen: memory CD4+ T cells from blood. Receptor source: a female donor in good health, serving as a healthy control.

This clonotype was seen a handful of times. The V gene is TRBV4-2, the J gene TRBJ1-4; 7 nucleotides match TRBD1. The CDR3 loop spans 16 amino acids. CDR1 and CDR2 (germline): LGHNA, YNFKEQ. After removal of 0 bases from V and 8 bases from J, the junction contained 9 bases not matched to a gene. The DNA of the CDR3 is TGTGCCAGCAGCCAAGAACAGGGGAAGGCACGAGAAAAACTGTTTTTT. Translation: CASSQEQGKAREKLFF.

The chain is built from TRBV11-2 and TRBJ1-1, with D possibly TRBD1 on 6 matching bases. CDR1 is SGHAT and CDR2 is FQNNGV in the germline V gene. The CDR3 covers 16 residues. V gave up 4 bases and J gave up 0 bases, with 15 bases separating them. CDR3 DNA sequence: TGTGCCAGCAGCTCGACTTCCACAGGGATGAACACTGAAGCTTTCTTT. It codes for CASSSTSTGMNTEAFF.

With regard to this clonotype: One junction end disagrees with the germline gene, perhaps due to a read error. V and J are TRBV12-3 or TRBV12-4 and TRBJ1-1; D is perhaps TRBD1 (5 bases). CDR3 length equals 14 residues. This CDR3 reads CASSLGVAAPAAFF. In DNA, the CDR3 is TGTGCCAGCAGCTTAGGGGTGGCGGCACCCGCGGCTTTCTTT.

Details on this clonotype: A junction end diverges from the germline sequence, so it may reflect a read error. The rearrangement joins TRBV6-6 to TRBJ1-1; no clear D gene. There are 12 residues in the CDR3. CDR1 and CDR2 (germline): MNHNY, SVGAGI (reference sequence). In DNA form, the CDR3 reads TGTGCCAGCAGTTGGACGGCCACTAAAGCTTTCTTT. It encodes CASSWTATKAFF.

This clonotype was observed at least ten times. The CDR3 protein is CSVVVQEHRGRAFF. DNA of the CDR3: TGCAGCGTTGTGGTTCAAGAGCACCGAGGAAGGGCTTTCTTT. This rearrangement joins TRBV29-1 to TRBJ1-1; D is undetermined. Between the trimmed V and J ends, which lost 4 bases and 11 bases, there was a span of 23 bases. The CDR3 consists of 14 residues. Per germline, CDR1 SQVTM and CDR2 ANQGSEA.

The chain couples TRBV5-1 to TRBJ1-5; 7 positions agree with TRBD1. With 2 bases clipped from V and 4 bases from J, the junction kept 6 bases outside the gene matches. The CDR3 length is 15 residues. Germline V gene sequence: CDR1 SGHRS, CDR2 YFSETQ. The CDR3 here is CASSFGTASNQPQHF. The CDR3 region has the DNA TGCGCCAGCAGCTTTGGGACAGCCTCTAATCAGCCCCAGCATTTT.

V and J are TRBV7-2 and TRBJ2-7; a weak D match, TRBD2 (5 bases). There are 13 residues in the CDR3. Germline V gene lookup returns CDR1 SGHTA and CDR2 FQGNSA. Trimming removed 5 bases at V and 2 bases at J, with 10 bases between. This CDR3 is CASSVMEAYEQYF. The CDR3 DNA follows: TGTGCCAGCAGCGTTATGGAGGCCTACGAGCAGTACTTC.

This clonotype was found a few times. The rearrangement joins TRBV24-1 to TRBJ2-3; TRBD2 might be the D (6 bases). This CDR3 region has 15 residues. The V end lost 5 bases, the J end lost 3 bases, and 14 bases lay between the germline ends. Germline CDR1 reads KGHDR; CDR2 reads SFDVKD. Here the CDR3 reads CATSAGTVSTDTQYF. In DNA, the CDR3 is TGTGCCACCAGTGCCGGGACTGTGTCAACAGATACGCAGTATTTT.

The V and J genes are TRBV6-5 and TRBJ1-2; 8 bases fit TRBD1. Germline V gene lookup returns CDR1 MNHEY and CDR2 SVGAGI. With V trimmed by 6 bases and J by 6 bases, 9 bases remained unmatched. The CDR3 extends over 14 amino acids. Written as DNA, the CDR3 is TGTGCCAGCAGGGGGATCGGACAGGGTGATGGCTACACCTTC. Residues: CASRGIGQGDGYTF.

The chain is built from TRBV7-9 and TRBJ2-3; D gene ambiguous. The V end lost 4 bases, the J end lost 1 base, and 12 bases lay between the germline ends. Germline-derived CDR1 and CDR2 are SEHNR and FQNEAQ (reference sequence). The CDR3 covers 15 residues. The CDR3 region has the DNA TGTGCCAGCAGCTCCACCAGTACAGGCACAGATACGCAGTATTTT. This gives the protein CASSSTSTGTDTQYF.

This clonotype has only a few counts. The rearrangement uses TRBV2 and TRBJ2-1, with TRBD1 as a possible D gene (5 bases). The CDR3 spans 13 residues. V lost 4 bases and J 8 bases, leaving 12 bases between the germline ends. The germline CDR1 and CDR2 sequences are SNHLY and FYNNEI. For the CDR3, the DNA is TGTGCCAGCAGTGGGGCAGGGCGCCATGAGCAGTTCTTC. This codes for CASSGAGRHEQFF. The full variable domain, with the rest looked up from reference TRBV2 and TRBJ2-1, is EPEVTQTPSHQVTQMGQEVILRCVPISNHLYFYWYRQILGQKVEFLVSFYNNEISEKSEIFDDQFSVERPDGSNFTLKIRSTKLEDSAMYFCASSGAGRHEQFFGPGTRLTVL.

The chain combines TRBV5-5 with TRBJ1-4; unclear D gene. This CDR3 contains 16 residues. The V end lost 3 bases, the J end lost 0 bases, and 12 bases lay between the germline ends. Germline CDR1 is SGHKS and CDR2 is YYEKEE (reference sequence). CDR3 nucleotide sequence: TGTGCCAGCAGCTCCGGGCCACGGACAACTAATGAAAAACTGTTTTTT. This codes for CASSSGPRTTNEKLFF.

This clonotype was detected ten times or more. V and J are TRBV20-1 and TRBJ2-7; 15 bases match TRBD2. Germline lookup yields CDR1 DFQATT and CDR2 SNEGSKA (reference sequence). The CDR3 spans 18 residues. The V segment lost 1 base and the J segment 0 bases; nucleotides outside the gene matches: 7. CDR3 loop: CSARAGLAGGLSSYEQYF. CDR3 sequence (DNA): TGCAGTGCTAGAGCTGGACTAGCGGGAGGGCTAAGCTCCTACGAGCAGTACTTC.

The V and J genes are TRBV11-2 and TRBJ1-2; D is perhaps TRBD1 (6 bases). Germline CDR1 and CDR2: SGHAT and FQNNGV. V was cut by 5 bases and J by 1 base, with 17 bases left in between. This CDR3 is built from 16 residues. CDR3 sequence reads: CASSPLDRKVNYGYTF. In nucleotides, the CDR3 is TGTGCCAGCAGCCCTCTCGACAGGAAAGTTAACTATGGCTACACCTTC.

This clonotype was seen only a few times. The chain employs TRBV20-1 and TRBJ1-6; 7 bases align to TRBD1. Losses at the gene ends were 3 bases for V and 10 bases for J; bases not matched to a gene: 6. Germline V lookup: CDR1 DFQATT, CDR2 SNEGSKA (reference sequence). There are 13 residues in the CDR3. The CDR3 is CSASLQGGSPLHF. CDR3 nucleotide sequence: TGCAGTGCTAGTCTGCAGGGGGGATCACCCCTCCACTTT.

Only a few counts were recorded for this clonotype. The J gene is TRBJ1-2, the V gene TRBV12-3 or TRBV12-4; a weak D match, TRBD1 (5 bases). Trimming removed 0 bases from V and 6 bases from J, with 11 bases in between. The CDR3 runs to 14 residues. The CDR3 bases are TGTGCCAGCAGTTTAGCTATGCAGGGTCATGGCTACACCTTC. It translates to CASSLAMQGHGYTF.

The chain recombines TRBV7-9 with TRBJ1-6; no reliable D call. From germline, CDR1 is SEHNR and CDR2 FQNEAQ (reference sequence). Trimming took off 1 base at V and 8 bases at J, with 12 bases between the two ends. The CDR3 covers 15 residues. The CDR3 DNA follows: TGTGCCAGCAGCTTAGGGGTGTCGGTAGATTCACCCCTCCACTTT. This encodes CASSLGVSVDSPLHF.

This chain uses TRBV15 with TRBJ2-5, with 11 positions matching TRBD1. V shed 2 bases, J shed 1 base, and the junction held 12 bases outside the gene matches. Germline CDR1 is LNHNV and CDR2 is YYDKDF (reference sequence). The CDR3 runs 19 residues. CDR3 residues: CATSRPGQGAPMGQETQYF. The CDR3 coding sequence is TGTGCCACCAGCAGACCCGGACAGGGGGCCCCCATGGGCCAAGAGACCCAGTACTTC.

This clonotype was observed a handful of times. V is TRBV20-1 and J is TRBJ1-5; perhaps TRBD1 as D (6 bases). Germline values: CDR1 DFQATT, CDR2 SNEGSKA (reference sequence). CDR3 length equals 14 residues. Deletions cut 6 bases from V and 7 bases from J, with 19 bases between. The CDR3, as DNA: TGCAGTGCATCCCCGCGGGCAGGGGAACAGCCCCAGCATTTT. This codes for CSASPRAGEQPQHF.